This T cell receptor (beta chain) came from a study of cytomegalovirus exposure and HLA in healthy donors. Study details: Assignment to the Caucasian-associated ancestry cluster applied to approximately 80% of the approximately 370 genotyped donors.

Use of 60 Vbeta and 13 Jbeta primers characterized the PCR. This table comes from immunoSEQ multiplex PCR, and its TCRdb copy is limited to in-frame clones, with some not included. The sample holds some 200,000 clones, around 75% seen once. Whole-study findings and limits: According to an earlier analysis, most TCR beta V segments yielded productive rearrangements about 87% or about 30% of the time.

About this clone: The antigen is undetermined.

With V trimmed by 0 bases and J by 0 bases, 0 bases remained unmatched. Germline-derived CDR1 and CDR2 are SGHRS and YFSETQ. The CDR3 is made up of 15 amino acids. The receptor was derived from a woman aged 30 to 39 in good health and CMV-seronegative. Specimen: PBMCs. V and J are TRBV5-1 and TRBJ2-4; 7 bases agree with TRBD2. The CDR3 nucleotides read TGCGCCAGCAGCTTGGGGGGGGGAGCCAAAAACATTCAGTACTTC. Its protein is CASSLGGGAKNIQYF.